What follows is one T cell receptor (beta chain) and its context. The record originates from a study of T cell changes during pregnancy in multiple sclerosis. Measured with immunoSEQ multiplex PCR; TCRdb has only the in-frame clones, and not every one. The repertoire includes 60,000 to 85,000 clones, 92% of them detected once, and approximately 1.5% sits in the top ten. This clonotype was sampled from a female donor in good health, enrolled as a control in a pregnancy study. The sequencing here drew on peripheral blood, taken in the second trimester of pregnancy.

This CDR3 is CASSLAGTGPGGYTF. For the CDR3, the DNA is TGTGCCAGCAGCCTCGCCGGGACAGGGCCTGGAGGCTACACCTTC. The chain uses TRBV4-2 and TRBJ1-2; 9 bases line up with TRBD1. Germline values: CDR1 LGHNA, CDR2 YNFKEQ. Losses at the gene ends were 4 bases for V and 8 bases for J; bases not matched to a gene: 11. CDR3 size: 15 residues.